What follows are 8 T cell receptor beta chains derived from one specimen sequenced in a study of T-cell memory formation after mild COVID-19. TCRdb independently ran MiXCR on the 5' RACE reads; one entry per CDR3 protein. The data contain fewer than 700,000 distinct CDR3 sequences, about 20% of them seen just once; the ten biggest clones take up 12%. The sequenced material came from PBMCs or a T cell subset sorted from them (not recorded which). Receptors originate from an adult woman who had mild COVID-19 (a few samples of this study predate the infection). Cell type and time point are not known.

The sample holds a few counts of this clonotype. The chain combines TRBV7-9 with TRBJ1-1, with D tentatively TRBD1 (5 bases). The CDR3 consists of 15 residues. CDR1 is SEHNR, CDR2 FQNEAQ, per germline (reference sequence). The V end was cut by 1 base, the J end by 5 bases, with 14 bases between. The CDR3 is CASSLVSARGTEAFF. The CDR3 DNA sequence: TGTGCCAGCAGCTTAGTATCGGCCCGGGGGACTGAAGCTTTCTTT.

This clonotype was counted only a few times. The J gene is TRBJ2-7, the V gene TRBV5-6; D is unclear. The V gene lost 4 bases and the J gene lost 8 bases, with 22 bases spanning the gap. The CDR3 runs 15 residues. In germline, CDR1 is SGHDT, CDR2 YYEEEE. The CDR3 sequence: CASSQVDRRVLQQYF. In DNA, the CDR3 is TGTGCCAGCAGCCAAGTTGATCGTCGCGTTTTACAGCAGTACTTC.

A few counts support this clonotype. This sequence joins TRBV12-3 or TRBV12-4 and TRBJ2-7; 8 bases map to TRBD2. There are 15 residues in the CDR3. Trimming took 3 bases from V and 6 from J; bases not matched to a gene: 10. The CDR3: CASSLLSGALGEQYF. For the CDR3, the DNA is TGTGCCAGCAGTTTGCTTAGCGGGGCGCTGGGCGAGCAGTACTTC.

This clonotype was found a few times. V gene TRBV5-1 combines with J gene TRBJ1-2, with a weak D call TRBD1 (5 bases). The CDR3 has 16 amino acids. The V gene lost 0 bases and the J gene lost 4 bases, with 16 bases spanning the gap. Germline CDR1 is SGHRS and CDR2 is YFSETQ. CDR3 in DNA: TGCGCCAGCAGCTTGGCCAGCCCGACAGCACCCTATGGCTACACCTTC. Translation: CASSLASPTAPYGYTF.

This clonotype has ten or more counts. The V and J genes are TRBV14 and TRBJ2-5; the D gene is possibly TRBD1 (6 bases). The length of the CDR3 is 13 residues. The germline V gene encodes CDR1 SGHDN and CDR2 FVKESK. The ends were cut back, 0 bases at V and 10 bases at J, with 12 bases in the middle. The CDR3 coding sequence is TGTGCCAGCAGCCAAGATCAGGGGACCAGCCAGTACTTC. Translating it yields CASSQDQGTSQYF. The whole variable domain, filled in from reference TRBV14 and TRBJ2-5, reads EAGVTQFPSHSVIEKGQTVTLRCDPISGHDNLYWYRRVMGKEIKFLLHFVKESKQDESGMPNNRFLAERTGGTYSTLKVQPAELEDSGVYFCASSQDQGTSQYFGPGTRLLVL.

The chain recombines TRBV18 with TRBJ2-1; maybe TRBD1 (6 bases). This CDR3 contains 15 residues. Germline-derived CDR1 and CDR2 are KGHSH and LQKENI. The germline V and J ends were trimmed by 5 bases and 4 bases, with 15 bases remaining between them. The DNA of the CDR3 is TGTGCCAGCTCAGAATATCGGACAGATTACAATGAGCAGTTCTTC. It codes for CASSEYRTDYNEQFF. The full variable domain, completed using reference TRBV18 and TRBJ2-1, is NAGVMQNPRHLVRRRGQEARLRCSPMKGHSHVYWYRQLPEEGLKFMVYLQKENIIDESGMPKERFSAEFPKEGPSILRIQQVVRGDSAAYFCASSEYRTDYNEQFFGPGTRLTVL.

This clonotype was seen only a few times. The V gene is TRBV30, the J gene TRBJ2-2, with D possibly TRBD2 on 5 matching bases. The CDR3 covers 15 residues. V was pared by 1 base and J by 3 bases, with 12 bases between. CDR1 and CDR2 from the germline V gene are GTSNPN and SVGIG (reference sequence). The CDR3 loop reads CAWSDQEEDTGELFF. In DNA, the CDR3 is TGTGCCTGGAGTGATCAGGAGGAGGACACCGGGGAGCTGTTTTTT.

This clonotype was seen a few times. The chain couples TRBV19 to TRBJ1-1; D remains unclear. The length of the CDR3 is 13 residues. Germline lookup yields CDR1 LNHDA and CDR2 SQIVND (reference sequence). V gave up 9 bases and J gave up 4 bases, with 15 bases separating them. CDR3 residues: CASPGLTLTEAFF. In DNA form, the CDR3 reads TGTGCCAGCCCGGGTCTCACTCTCACTGAAGCTTTCTTT.